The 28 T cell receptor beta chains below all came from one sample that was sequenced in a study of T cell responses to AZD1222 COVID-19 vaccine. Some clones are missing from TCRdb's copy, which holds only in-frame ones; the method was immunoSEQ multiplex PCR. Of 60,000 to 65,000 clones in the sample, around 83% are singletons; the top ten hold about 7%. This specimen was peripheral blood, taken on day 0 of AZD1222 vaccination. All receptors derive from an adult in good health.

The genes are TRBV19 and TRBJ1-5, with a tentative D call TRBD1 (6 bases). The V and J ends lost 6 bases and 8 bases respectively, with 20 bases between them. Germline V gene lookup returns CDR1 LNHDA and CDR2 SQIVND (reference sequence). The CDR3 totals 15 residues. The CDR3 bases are TGTGCCAGTAGCGGACAGAGGGTTCGCAGAAAGCCCCAGCATTTT. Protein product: CASSGQRVRRKPQHF.

The chain's CDR3 is CASSLDGDPRTDTQYF. In DNA, the CDR3 is TGTGCCAGCAGCTTGGACGGGGACCCTCGCACAGATACGCAGTATTTT. The chain joins TRBV5-6 to TRBJ2-3, with D perhaps being TRBD1 or TRBD2 (5 bases each). Trimming shortened V by 0 bases and J by 1 base, and 12 bases separated the two germline ends. Per the germline V gene, CDR1 is SGHDT and CDR2 is YYEEEE. This CDR3 is 16 amino acids long.

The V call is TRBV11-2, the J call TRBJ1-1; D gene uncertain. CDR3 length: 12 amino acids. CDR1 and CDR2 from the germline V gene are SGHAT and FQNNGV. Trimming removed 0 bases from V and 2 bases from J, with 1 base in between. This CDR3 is CASSLDNTEAFF. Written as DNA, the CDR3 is TGTGCCAGCAGCTTAGATAACACTGAAGCTTTCTTT.

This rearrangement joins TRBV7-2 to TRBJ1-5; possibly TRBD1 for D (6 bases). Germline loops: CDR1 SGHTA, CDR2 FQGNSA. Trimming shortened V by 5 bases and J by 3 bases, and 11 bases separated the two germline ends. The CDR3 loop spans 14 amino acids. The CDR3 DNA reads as TGTGCCAGCAGCGCGGGGGCCACCAATCAGCCCCAGCATTTT. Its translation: CASSAGATNQPQHF.

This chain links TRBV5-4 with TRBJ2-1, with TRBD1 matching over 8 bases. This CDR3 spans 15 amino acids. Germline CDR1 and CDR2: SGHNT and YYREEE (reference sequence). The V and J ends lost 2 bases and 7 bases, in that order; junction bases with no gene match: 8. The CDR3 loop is CASSFPQGAVNEQFF. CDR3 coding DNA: TGTGCCAGCAGCTTTCCCCAGGGGGCGGTAAATGAGCAGTTCTTC.

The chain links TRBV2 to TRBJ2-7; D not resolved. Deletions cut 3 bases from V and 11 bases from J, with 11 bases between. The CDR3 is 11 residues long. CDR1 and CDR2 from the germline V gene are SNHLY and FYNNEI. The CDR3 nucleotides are TGTGCCAGCAGTGATTACAGTTGGGAGTACTTC. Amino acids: CASSDYSWEYF.

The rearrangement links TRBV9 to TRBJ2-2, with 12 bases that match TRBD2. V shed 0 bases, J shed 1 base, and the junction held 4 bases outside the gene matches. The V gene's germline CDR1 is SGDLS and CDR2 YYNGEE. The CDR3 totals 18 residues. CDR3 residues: CASSVGLAGGLNTGELFF. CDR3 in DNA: TGTGCCAGCAGCGTAGGGCTAGCGGGGGGGCTGAACACCGGGGAGCTGTTTTTT.

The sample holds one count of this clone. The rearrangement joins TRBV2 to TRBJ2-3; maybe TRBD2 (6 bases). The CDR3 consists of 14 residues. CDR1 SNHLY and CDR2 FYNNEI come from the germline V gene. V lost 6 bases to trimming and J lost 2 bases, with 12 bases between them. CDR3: CASSEGLYTDTQYF. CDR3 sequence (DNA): TGTGCCAGCAGCGAGGGACTGTACACAGATACGCAGTATTTT. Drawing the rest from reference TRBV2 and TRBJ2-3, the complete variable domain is EPEVTQTPSHQVTQMGQEVILRCVPISNHLYFYWYRQILGQKVEFLVSFYNNEISEKSEIFDDQFSVERPDGSNFTLKIRSTKLEDSAMYFCASSEGLYTDTQYFGPGTRLTVL.

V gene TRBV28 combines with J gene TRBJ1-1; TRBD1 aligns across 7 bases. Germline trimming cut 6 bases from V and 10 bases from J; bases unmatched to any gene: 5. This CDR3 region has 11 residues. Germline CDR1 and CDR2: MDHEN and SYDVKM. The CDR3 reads CASSLDRVAFF. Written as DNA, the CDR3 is TGTGCCAGCAGCCTCGACAGGGTAGCTTTCTTT.

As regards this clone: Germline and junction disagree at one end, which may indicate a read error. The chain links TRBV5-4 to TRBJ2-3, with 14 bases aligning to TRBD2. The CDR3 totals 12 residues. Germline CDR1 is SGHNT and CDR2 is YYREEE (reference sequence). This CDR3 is CASSTQTSGGDF. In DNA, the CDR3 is TGTGCCAGCAGCACCCAGACTAGCGGGGGGGACTTT.

The CDR3 loop reads CSVEEQVSYNEQFF. The CDR3, as DNA: TGCAGCGTTGAAGAACAAGTCTCCTACAATGAGCAGTTCTTC. The V call is TRBV29-1, the J call TRBJ2-1; D remains ambiguous. This CDR3 spans 14 amino acids. The V end was cut by 0 bases, the J end by 0 bases, with 6 bases between. Germline-derived CDR1 and CDR2 are SQVTM and ANQGSEA.

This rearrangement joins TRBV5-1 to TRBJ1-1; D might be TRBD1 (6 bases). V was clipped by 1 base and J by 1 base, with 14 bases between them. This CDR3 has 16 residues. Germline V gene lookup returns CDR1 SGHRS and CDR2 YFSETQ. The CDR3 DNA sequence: TGCGCCAGCAGCTTGCGGACAGTCGTCAGGAACACTGAAGCTTTCTTT. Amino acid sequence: CASSLRTVVRNTEAFF.

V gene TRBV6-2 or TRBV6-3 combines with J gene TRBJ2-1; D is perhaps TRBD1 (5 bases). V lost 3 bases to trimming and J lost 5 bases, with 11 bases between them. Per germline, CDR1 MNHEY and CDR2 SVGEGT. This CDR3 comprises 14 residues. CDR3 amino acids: CASSYLQVDNEQFF. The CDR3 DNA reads TGTGCCAGCAGTTATTTACAGGTAGACAATGAGCAGTTCTTC.

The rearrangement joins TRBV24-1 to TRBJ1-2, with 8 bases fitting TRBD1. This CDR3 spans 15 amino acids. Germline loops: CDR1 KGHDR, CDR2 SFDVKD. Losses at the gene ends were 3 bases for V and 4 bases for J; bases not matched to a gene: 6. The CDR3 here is CATSDQTGEGYGYTF. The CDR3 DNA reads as TGTGCCACCAGTGATCAGACAGGGGAGGGCTATGGCTACACCTTC.

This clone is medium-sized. Here the CDR3 DNA reads TGTGCCAGCAAGGGGGGATGGGGGGACCAAGAGACCCAGTACTTC. Amino acid sequence: CASKGGWGDQETQYF. This chain joins TRBV7-6 and TRBJ2-5; tentatively, D is TRBD1 or TRBD2 (6 bases each). The CDR3 consists of 15 residues. Germline CDR1 SGHVS, CDR2 FNYEAQ. The V and J ends lost 7 bases and 0 bases respectively, with 15 bases between them.

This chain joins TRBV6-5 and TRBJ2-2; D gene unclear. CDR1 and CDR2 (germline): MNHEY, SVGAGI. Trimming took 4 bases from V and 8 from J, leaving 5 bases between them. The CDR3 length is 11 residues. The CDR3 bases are TGTGCCAGCAGTTTTCTTGGGGAGCTGTTTTTT. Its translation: CASSFLGELFF.

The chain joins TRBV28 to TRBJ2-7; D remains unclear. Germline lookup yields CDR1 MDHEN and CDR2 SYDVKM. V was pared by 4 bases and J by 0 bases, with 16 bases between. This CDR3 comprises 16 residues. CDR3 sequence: CASSYAPKPSSYEQYF. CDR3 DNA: TGTGCCAGCAGTTACGCCCCCAAACCAAGCTCCTACGAGCAGTACTTC.

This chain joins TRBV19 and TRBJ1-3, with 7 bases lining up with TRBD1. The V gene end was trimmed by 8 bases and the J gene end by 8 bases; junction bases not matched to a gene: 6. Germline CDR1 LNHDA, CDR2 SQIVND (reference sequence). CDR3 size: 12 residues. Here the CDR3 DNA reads TGTGCCAGTGTCGGGACAGAGTACACCATATATTTT. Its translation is CASVGTEYTIYF.

CDR3 nucleotides: TGTGCCGCCCGGGACAGGAACTATGGCTACACCTTC. It specifies CAARDRNYGYTF. The V and J genes are TRBV6-5 and TRBJ1-2; 8 bases are a match to TRBD1. V dropped 11 bases and J dropped 2; count of bases not matched to a gene: 4. CDR3 size: 12 residues. In germline, CDR1 is MNHEY, CDR2 SVGAGI.

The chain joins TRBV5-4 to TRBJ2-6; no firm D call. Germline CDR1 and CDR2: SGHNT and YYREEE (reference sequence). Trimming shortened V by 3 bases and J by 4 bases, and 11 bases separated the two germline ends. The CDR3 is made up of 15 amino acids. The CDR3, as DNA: TGTGCCAGCAGCTACCTAGGGTCCGGGGCCAACGTCCTGACTTTC. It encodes CASSYLGSGANVLTF.

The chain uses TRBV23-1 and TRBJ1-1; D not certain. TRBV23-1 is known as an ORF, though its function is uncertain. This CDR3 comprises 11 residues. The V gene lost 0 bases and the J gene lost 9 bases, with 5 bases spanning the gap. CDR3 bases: TGCGCCAGCAGTCAATCGGCCCAAGCTTTCTTT. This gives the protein CASSQSAQAFF.

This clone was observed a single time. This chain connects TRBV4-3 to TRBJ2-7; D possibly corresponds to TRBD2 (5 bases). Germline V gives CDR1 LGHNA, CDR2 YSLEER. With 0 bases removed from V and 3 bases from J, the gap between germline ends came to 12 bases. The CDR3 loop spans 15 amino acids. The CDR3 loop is CASSQDSSGVYEQYF. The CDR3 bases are TGCGCCAGCAGCCAAGATTCCAGCGGAGTCTACGAGCAGTACTTC.

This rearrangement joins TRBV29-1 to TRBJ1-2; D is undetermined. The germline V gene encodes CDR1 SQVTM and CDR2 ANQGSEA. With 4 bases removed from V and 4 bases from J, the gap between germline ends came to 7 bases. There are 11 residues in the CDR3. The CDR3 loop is CSVGEVYGYTF. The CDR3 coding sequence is TGCAGCGTTGGAGAAGTCTATGGCTACACCTTC.

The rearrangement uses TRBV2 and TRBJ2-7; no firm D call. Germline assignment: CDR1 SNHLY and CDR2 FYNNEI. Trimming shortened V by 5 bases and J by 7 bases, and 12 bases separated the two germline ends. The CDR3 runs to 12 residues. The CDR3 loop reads CASSLQIWEQYF. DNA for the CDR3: TGTGCCAGCAGTCTTCAAATATGGGAGCAGTACTTC. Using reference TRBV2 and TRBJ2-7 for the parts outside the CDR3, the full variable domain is EPEVTQTPSHQVTQMGQEVILRCVPISNHLYFYWYRQILGQKVEFLVSFYNNEISEKSEIFDDQFSVERPDGSNFTLKIRSTKLEDSAMYFCASSLQIWEQYFGPGTRLTVT.

Written as DNA, the CDR3 is TGTGCCATCAGTGAGACCCGGACAGCTTCGTACGAGCAGTACTTC. Protein: CAISETRTASYEQYF. The V call is TRBV10-3, the J call TRBJ2-7; maybe TRBD1 (6 bases). This CDR3 is 15 amino acids long. Trimming shortened V by 2 bases and J by 4 bases, and 15 bases separated the two germline ends. Germline-derived CDR1 and CDR2 are ENHRY and SYGVKD.

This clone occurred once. In DNA form, the CDR3 reads TGTGCCACCAGCCTGGGCGGAGGTGATGAAAAACTGTTTTTT. It yields the protein CATSLGGGDEKLFF. V is TRBV15 and J is TRBJ1-4; D remains ambiguous. CDR3 length equals 14 residues. V was pared by 5 bases and J by 6 bases, with 13 bases between. Germline values: CDR1 LNHNV, CDR2 YYDKDF (reference sequence).

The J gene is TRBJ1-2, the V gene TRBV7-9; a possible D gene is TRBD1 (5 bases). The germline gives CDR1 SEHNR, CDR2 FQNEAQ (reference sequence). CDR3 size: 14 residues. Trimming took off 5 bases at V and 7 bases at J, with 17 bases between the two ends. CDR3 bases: TGTGCCAGCAGCCCCGGGGGGGAGTCGAGTGGCTACACCTTC. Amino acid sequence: CASSPGGESSGYTF.

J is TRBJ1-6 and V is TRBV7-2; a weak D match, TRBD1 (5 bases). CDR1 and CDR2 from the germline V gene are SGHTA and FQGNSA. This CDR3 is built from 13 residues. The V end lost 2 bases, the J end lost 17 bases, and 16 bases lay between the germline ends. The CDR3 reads CASSLTVQGNFHF. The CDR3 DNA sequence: TGTGCCAGCAGCTTAACGGTGCAGGGCAATTTCCACTTT.